This T cell receptor (beta chain) was captured by sequencing in a study of blood T cell repertoires in COVID-19. Germline CDR1 SNHLY, CDR2 FYNNEI. V lost 8 bases and J lost 3, with 19 bases in between. The CDR3 loop spans 15 amino acids. Assay: immunoSEQ multiplex PCR; the TCRdb copy retains only in-frame clones and omits some. Of tens of thousands of clones detected, about nine tenths appear once; the ten largest clones hold approximately 8.1%. J is TRBJ1-1 and V is TRBV2; maybe TRBD1 (6 bases). The sample comprised peripheral blood. This sequence originates from a human donor in a cohort sampled during active COVID-19. The chain's CDR3 is CASSRQVLLDTEAFF. The CDR3 DNA reads TGTGCCAGCTCGAGACAGGTCTTGTTGGACACTGAAGCTTTCTTT.